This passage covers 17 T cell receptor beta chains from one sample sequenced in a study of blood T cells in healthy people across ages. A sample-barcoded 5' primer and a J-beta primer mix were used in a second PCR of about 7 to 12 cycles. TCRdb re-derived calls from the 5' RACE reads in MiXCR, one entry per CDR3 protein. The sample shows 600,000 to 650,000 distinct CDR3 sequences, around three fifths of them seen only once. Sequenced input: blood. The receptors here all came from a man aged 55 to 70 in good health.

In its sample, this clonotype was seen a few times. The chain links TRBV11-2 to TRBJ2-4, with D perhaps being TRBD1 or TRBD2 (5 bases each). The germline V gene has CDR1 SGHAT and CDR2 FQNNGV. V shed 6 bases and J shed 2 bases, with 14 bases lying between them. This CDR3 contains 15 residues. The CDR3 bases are TGTGCCAGCAGACCGAGGGGCCTGTCCAAAAACATTCAGTACTTC. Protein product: CASRPRGLSKNIQYF. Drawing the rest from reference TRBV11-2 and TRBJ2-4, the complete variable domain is EAGVAQSPRYKIIEKRQSVAFWCNPISGHATLYWYQQILGQGPKLLIQFQNNGVVDDSQLPKDRFSAERLKGVDSTLKIQPAKLEDSAVYLCASRPRGLSKNIQYFGAGTRLSVL.

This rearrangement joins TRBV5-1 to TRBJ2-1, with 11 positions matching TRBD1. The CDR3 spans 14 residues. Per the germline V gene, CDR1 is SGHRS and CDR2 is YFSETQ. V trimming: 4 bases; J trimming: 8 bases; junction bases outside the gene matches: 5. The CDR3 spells CASSHGQGADEQFF. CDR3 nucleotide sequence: TGCGCCAGCAGCCACGGACAGGGGGCTGATGAGCAGTTCTTC.

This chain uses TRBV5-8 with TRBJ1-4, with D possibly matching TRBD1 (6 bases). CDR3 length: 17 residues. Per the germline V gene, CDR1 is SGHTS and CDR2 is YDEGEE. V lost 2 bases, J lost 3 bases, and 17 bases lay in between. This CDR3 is CASSFPSLGAANEKLFF. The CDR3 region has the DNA TGTGCCAGCAGCTTCCCCTCCCTGGGGGCAGCTAATGAAAAACTGTTTTTT.

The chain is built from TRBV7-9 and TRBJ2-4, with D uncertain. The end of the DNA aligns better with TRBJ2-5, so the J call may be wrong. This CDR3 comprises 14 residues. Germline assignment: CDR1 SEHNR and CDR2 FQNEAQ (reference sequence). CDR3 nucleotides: TGTGCCAGCAGCGCTTTACGGGACCAAGAGACCCAGTACTTC. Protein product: CASSALRDQETQYF.

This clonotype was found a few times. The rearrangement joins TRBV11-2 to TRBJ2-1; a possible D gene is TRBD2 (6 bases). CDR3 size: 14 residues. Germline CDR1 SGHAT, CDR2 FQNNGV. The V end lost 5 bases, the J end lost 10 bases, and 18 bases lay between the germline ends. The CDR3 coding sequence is TGTGCCAGCAGCGACACGCGGGGCCCCCGGGAGCAGTTCTTC. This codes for CASSDTRGPREQFF.

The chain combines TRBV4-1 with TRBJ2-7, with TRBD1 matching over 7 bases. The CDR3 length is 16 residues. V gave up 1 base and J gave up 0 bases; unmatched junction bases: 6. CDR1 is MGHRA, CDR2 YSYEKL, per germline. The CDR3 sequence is CASSQGEGASSYEQYF. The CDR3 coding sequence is TGCGCCAGCAGCCAAGGTGAGGGGGCCAGCTCCTACGAGCAGTACTTC.

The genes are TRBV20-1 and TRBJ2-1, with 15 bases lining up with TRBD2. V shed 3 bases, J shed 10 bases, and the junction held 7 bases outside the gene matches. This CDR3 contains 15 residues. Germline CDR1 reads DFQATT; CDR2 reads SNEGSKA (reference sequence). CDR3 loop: CSASPGLAGGREQFF. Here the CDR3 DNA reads TGCAGTGCTAGTCCGGGACTAGCGGGGGGAAGGGAGCAGTTCTTC.

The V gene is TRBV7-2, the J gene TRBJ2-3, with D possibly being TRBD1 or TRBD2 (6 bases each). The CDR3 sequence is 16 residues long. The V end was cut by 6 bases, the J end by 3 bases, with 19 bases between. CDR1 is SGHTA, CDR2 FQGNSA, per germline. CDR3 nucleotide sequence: TGTGCCAGCAGTCTTACAACGGGGGCTCGTACAGATACGCAGTATTTT. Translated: CASSLTTGARTDTQYF.

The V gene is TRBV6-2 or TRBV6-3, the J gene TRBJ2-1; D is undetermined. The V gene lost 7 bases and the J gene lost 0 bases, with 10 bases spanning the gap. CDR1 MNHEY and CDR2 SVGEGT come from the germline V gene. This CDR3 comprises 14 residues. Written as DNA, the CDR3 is TGTGCCAGCACAGGCTGGAGCTCCTACAATGAGCAGTTCTTC. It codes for CASTGWSSYNEQFF.

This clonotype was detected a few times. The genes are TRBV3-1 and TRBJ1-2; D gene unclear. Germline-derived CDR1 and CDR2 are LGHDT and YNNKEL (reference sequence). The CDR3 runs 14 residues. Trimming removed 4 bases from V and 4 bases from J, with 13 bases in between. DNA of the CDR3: TGTGCCAGCAGCCGATCAGAAGAGCTCTATGGCTACACCTTC. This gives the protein CASSRSEELYGYTF.

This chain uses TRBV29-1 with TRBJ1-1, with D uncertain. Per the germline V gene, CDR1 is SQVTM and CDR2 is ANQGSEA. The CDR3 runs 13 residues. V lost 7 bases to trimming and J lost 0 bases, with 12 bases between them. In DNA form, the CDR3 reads TGCAGCGGGACCGGAACGGTGAACACTGAAGCTTTCTTT. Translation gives CSGTGTVNTEAFF.

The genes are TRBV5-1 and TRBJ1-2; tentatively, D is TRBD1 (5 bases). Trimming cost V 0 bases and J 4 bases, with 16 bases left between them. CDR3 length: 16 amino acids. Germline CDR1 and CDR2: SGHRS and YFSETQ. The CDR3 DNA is TGCGCCAGCAGCTTGGGGCTTCGCGGGGGAGGCTATGGCTACACCTTC. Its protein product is CASSLGLRGGGYGYTF.

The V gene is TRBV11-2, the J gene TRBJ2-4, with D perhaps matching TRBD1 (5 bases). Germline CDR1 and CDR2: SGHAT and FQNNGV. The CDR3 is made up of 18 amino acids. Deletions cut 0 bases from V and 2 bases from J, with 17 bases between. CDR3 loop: CASSLETGRELTKNIQYF. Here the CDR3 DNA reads TGTGCCAGCAGCTTAGAAACCGGCAGGGAATTAACCAAAAACATTCAGTACTTC.

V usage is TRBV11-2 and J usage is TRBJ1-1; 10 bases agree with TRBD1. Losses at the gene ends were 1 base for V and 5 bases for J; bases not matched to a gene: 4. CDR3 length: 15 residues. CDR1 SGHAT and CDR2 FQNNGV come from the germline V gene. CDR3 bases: TGTGCCAGCAGCTTAGCGACAGGGGGCCGGACTGAAGCTTTCTTT. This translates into CASSLATGGRTEAFF.

The CDR3 DNA follows: TGCAGTGCTAGAACCGGGACAGGGGGGGATGAGCAGTTCTTC. This sequence encodes CSARTGTGGDEQFF. This chain uses TRBV20-1 with TRBJ2-1; TRBD1 matches at 11 bases. CDR1 and CDR2 from the germline V gene are DFQATT and SNEGSKA (reference sequence). CDR3 length: 14 amino acids. V gave up 2 bases and J gave up 8 bases; unmatched junction bases: 5.

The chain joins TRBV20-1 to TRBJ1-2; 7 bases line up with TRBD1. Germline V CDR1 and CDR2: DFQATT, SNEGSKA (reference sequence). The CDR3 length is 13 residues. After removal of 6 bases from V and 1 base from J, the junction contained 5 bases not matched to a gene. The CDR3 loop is CSARQGLNYGYTF. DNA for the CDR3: TGCAGTGCCAGACAGGGTCTTAACTATGGCTACACCTTC.

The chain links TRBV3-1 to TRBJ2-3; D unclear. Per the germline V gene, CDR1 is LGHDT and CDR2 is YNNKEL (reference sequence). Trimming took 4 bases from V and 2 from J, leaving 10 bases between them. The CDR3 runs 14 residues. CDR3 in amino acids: CASSPQASTDTQYF. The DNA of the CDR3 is TGTGCCAGCAGCCCCCAGGCTTCCACAGATACGCAGTATTTT.